This T cell receptor beta chain is drawn from a study of blood T cell repertoires in COVID-19. CDR1 and CDR2 (germline): MDHEN, SYDVKM. V lost 4 bases and J lost 0; bases outside the gene matches: 6. This CDR3 has 16 amino acids. Assay used: immunoSEQ multiplex PCR; TCRdb lists only in-frame clones, some missing. Of some 210,000 clones listed, 81% are singletons. The specimen was PBMCs or T cells enriched from blood (not recorded which). This chain joins TRBV28 and TRBJ1-3; TRBD1 matches 7 bases. This clonotype was sampled from a woman between 45 and 65 years old with acute COVID-19. CDR3 in DNA: TGTGCCAGCAGTTGGGGACAGACGATCTCTGGAAACACCATATATTTT. Amino acid sequence: CASSWGQTISGNTIYF.